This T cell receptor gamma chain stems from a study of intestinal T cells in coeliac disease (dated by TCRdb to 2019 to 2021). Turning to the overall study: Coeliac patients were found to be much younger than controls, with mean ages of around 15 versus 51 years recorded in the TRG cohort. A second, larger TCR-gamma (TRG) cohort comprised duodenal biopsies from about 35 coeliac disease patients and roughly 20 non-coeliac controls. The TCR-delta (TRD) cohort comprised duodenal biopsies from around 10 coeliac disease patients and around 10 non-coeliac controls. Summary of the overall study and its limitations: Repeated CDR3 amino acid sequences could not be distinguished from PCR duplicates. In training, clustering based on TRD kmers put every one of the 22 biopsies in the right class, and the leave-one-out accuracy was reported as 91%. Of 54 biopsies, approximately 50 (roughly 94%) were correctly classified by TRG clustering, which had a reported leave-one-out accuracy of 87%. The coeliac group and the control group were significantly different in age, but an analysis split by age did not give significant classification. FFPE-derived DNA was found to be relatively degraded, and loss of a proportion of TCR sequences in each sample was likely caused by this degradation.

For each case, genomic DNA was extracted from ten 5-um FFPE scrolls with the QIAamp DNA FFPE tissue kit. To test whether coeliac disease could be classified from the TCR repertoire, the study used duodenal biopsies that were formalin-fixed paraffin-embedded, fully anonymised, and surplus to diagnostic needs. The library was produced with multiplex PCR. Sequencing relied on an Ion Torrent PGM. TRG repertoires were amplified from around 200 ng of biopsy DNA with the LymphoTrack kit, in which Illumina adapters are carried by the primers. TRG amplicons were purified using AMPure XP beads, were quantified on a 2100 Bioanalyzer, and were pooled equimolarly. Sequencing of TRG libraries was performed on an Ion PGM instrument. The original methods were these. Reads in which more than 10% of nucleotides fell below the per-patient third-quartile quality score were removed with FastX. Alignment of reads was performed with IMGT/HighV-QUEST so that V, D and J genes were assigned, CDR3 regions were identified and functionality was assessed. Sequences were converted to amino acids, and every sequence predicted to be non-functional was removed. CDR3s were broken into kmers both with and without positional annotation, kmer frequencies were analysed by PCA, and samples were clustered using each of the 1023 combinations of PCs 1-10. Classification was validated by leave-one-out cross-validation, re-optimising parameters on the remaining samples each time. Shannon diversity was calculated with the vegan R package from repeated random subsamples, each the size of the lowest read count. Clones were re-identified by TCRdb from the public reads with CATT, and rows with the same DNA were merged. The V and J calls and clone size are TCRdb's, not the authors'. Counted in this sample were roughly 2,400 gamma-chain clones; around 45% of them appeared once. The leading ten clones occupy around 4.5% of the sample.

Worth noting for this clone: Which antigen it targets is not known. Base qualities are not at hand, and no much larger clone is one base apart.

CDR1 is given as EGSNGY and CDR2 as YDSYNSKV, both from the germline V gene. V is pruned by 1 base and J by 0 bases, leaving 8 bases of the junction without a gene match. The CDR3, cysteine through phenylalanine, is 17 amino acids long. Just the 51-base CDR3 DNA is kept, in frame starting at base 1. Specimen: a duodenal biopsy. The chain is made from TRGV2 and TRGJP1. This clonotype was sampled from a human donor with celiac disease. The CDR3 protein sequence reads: CATWDGGGYTTGWFKIF. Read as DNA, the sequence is TGTGCCACCTGGGACGGCGGAGGGTATACCACTGGTTGGTTCAAGATATTT.